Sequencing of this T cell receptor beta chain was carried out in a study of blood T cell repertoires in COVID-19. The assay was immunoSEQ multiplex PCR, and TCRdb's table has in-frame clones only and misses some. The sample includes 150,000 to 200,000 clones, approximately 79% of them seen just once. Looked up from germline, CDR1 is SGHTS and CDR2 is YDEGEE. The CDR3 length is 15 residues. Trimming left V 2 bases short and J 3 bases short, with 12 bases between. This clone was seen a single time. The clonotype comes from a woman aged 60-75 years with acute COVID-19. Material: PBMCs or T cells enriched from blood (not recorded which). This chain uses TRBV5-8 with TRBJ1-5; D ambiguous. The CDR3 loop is CASSFPGIFNQPQHF. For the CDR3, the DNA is TGTGCCAGCAGCTTCCCCGGGATATTCAATCAGCCCCAGCATTTT.